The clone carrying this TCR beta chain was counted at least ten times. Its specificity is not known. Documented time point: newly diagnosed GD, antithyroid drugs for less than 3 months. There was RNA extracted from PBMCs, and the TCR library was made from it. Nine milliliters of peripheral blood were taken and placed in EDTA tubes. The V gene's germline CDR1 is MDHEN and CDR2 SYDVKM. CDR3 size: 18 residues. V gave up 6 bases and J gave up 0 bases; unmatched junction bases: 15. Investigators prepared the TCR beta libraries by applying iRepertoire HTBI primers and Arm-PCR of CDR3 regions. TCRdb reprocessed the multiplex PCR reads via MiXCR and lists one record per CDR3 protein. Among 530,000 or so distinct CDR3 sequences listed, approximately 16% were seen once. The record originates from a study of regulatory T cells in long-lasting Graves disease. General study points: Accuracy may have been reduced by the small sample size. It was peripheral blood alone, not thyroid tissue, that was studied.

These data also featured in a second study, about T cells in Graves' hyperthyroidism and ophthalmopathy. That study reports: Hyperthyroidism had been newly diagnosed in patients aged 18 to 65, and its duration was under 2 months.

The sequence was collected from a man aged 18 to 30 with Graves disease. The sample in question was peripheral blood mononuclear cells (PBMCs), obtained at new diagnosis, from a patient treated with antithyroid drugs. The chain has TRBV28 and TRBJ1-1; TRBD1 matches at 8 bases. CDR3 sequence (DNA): TGTGCCAGCAGCCGAAGGCGGGACAGGCGACAACTGAACACTGAAGCTTTCTTT. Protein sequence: CASSRRRDRRQLNTEAFF. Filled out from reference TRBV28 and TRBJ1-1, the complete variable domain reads DVKVTQSSRYLVKRTGEKVFLECVQDMDHENMFWYRQDPGLGLRLIYFSYDVKMKEKGDIPEGYSVSREKKERFSLILESASTNQTSMYLCASSRRRDRRQLNTEAFFGQGTRLTVV.